The present TCR beta chain was sequenced within a study of cytomegalovirus exposure and HLA in healthy donors. Worth noting for this clone: In the same sample, other DNA sequences code for this CDR3.

Trimming removed 2 bases from V and 5 bases from J, with 9 bases in between. The CDR3 covers 12 residues. Germline values: CDR1 GTSNPN, CDR2 SVGIG (reference sequence). A multiplex PCR was run with 60 Vbeta primers and 13 Jbeta primers. Assay: immunoSEQ multiplex PCR; the TCRdb copy retains only in-frame clones and omits some. The table includes about 120,000 clones, approximately 80% detected once. The chain employs TRBV30 and TRBJ2-5; tentative D call: TRBD1 (6 bases). The TCR was taken from a woman between 55 and 75 years old in good health and CMV-seropositive. Sequencing used PBMCs. The CDR3 here is CAWSRGSETQYF. The CDR3 coding sequence is TGTGCCTGGAGTAGGGGGTCGGAGACCCAGTACTTC.